Listed here are 24 T cell receptor beta chains from one sample, sequenced in a study of control samples from healthy donors and cancer patients. Clones were sequenced by immunoSEQ multiplex PCR, and TCRdb holds only the in-frame ones, with some missing. The data contain roughly 130,000 clones, 90% of them singletons. What was sequenced was blood. The receptors were gathered from a man aged 18 to 29 in good health.

The rearrangement links TRBV27 to TRBJ1-1; the D is unclear. Between the trimmed V and J ends, which lost 6 bases and 3 bases, there was a span of 8 bases. The CDR3 sequence is 12 residues long. Germline V gene lookup returns CDR1 MNHEY and CDR2 SMNVEV (reference sequence). This chain's CDR3 is CASRSSHTEAFF. CDR3 bases: TGTGCCAGCAGAAGTTCTCACACTGAAGCTTTCTTT.

This chain connects TRBV24-1 to TRBJ2-1; no clear D. V shed 8 bases and J shed 8 bases, with 15 bases lying between them. Germline CDR1 and CDR2: KGHDR and SFDVKD. The CDR3 spans 13 residues. CDR3 protein: CATINLLGDEQFF. The CDR3 nucleotides read TGTGCCACCATAAATCTCTTGGGCGATGAGCAGTTCTTC.

The V call is TRBV18, the J call TRBJ2-3; 9 bases align to TRBD2. CDR1 and CDR2 from the germline V gene are KGHSH and LQKENI. V trimming: 3 bases; J trimming: 5 bases; junction bases outside the gene matches: 12. This CDR3 has 17 amino acids. The CDR3 reads CASSPSTKREAEDTQYF. The CDR3 DNA follows: TGTGCCAGCTCACCTTCGACAAAGCGGGAGGCCGAAGATACGCAGTATTTT.

The chain links TRBV11-3 to TRBJ1-1; no definite D call. CDR3 length: 13 amino acids. V shed 2 bases and J shed 5 bases, with 9 bases lying between them. Germline assignment: CDR1 SGHNT and CDR2 YENEEA. CDR3 nucleotides: TGTGCCAGCAGCTTAACGGCGGAAACTGAAGCTTTCTTT. It encodes CASSLTAETEAFF.

This chain connects TRBV5-1 to TRBJ2-7, with a tentative D call TRBD1 (5 bases). From germline, CDR1 is SGHRS and CDR2 YFSETQ. The CDR3 is 14 amino acids. Trimming shortened V by 4 bases and J by 4 bases, and 15 bases separated the two germline ends. CDR3 bases: TGCGCCAGCAGCCAGGACGGACAAACATACGAGCAGTACTTC. It yields the protein CASSQDGQTYEQYF.

This chain joins TRBV4-1 and TRBJ2-2; D is ambiguous. Germline CDR1 MGHRA, CDR2 YSYEKL. There are 14 residues in the CDR3. The V and J ends lost 4 bases and 7 bases respectively, with 13 bases between them. CDR3 amino acids: CASSPPRADGELFF. The CDR3 coding sequence is TGCGCCAGCAGCCCCCCCCGGGCGGACGGGGAGCTGTTTTTT.

The chain is built from TRBV7-9 and TRBJ2-1; tentative D call: TRBD2 (6 bases). CDR1 is SEHNR and CDR2 is FQNEAQ in the germline V gene (reference sequence). The CDR3 is 15 residues long. The germline V and J ends were trimmed by 5 bases and 4 bases, with 15 bases remaining between them. The CDR3 protein is CASSIGTGGYNEQFF. CDR3 coding DNA: TGTGCCAGCAGCATTGGGACTGGAGGTTACAATGAGCAGTTCTTC.

The chain has TRBV7-2 and TRBJ2-7; D is possibly TRBD1 or TRBD2 (6 bases each). This CDR3 has 16 residues. Germline assignment: CDR1 SGHTA and CDR2 FQGNSA. With 1 base removed from V and 4 bases from J, the gap between germline ends came to 17 bases. CDR3 region: CASSLEGTGAAYEQYV. In DNA, the CDR3 is TGTGCCAGCAGCTTAGAGGGGACGGGGGCGGCTTACGAGCAGTACGTC.

The CDR3 reads CASSPGAPNIQYF. The DNA for the CDR3 is TGTGCCAGCAGCCCCGGGGCCCCAAACATTCAGTACTTC. V gene TRBV6-5 combines with J gene TRBJ2-4, with D possibly being TRBD1 or TRBD2 (5 bases each). The CDR3 consists of 13 residues. Germline V CDR1 and CDR2: MNHEY, SVGAGI. V shed 6 bases and J shed 6 bases, with 12 bases lying between them.

V is TRBV19 and J is TRBJ1-3; D remains ambiguous. Germline V gene data show CDR1 as LNHDA and CDR2 as SQIVND (reference sequence). Trimming shortened V by 6 bases and J by 4 bases, and 13 bases separated the two germline ends. The CDR3 totals 14 residues. CDR3 bases: TGTGCCAGTAGCCCGCAAAAGGGAGGAAACACCATATATTTT. This sequence encodes CASSPQKGGNTIYF. Full variable domain (missing parts from reference TRBV19 and TRBJ1-3): DGGITQSPKYLFRKEGQNVTLSCEQNLNHDAMYWYRQDPGQGLRLIYYSQIVNDFQKGDIAEGYSVSREKKESFPLTVTSAQKNPTAFYLCASSPQKGGNTIYFGEGSWLTVV.

The CDR3: CASCPTGMAGNQPQHF. The CDR3 region has the DNA TGTGCCAGTTGCCCTACAGGGATGGCGGGCAATCAGCCCCAGCATTTT. The chain employs TRBV19 and TRBJ1-5, with a tentative D call TRBD1 (6 bases). The V gene's germline CDR1 is LNHDA and CDR2 SQIVND (reference sequence). The CDR3 totals 16 residues. V lost 8 bases and J 2 bases, leaving 19 bases between the germline ends.

On this clone itself: A read error may account for a junction end that differs from germline. This sequence joins TRBV6-2 or TRBV6-3 and TRBJ2-7, with 10 bases that match TRBD1. Germline V gene sequence: CDR1 MNHEY, CDR2 SVGEGT. This CDR3 comprises 14 residues. The CDR3 DNA follows: TGTGCCAGCAGTTACTTTCCTGGATCCGGGACAGGGGCCTTC. Translated: CASSYFPGSGTGAF.

The rearrangement links TRBV28 to TRBJ2-7; 10 nucleotides line up with TRBD1. CDR1 is MDHEN and CDR2 is SYDVKM in the germline V gene. The CDR3 loop spans 15 amino acids. With 8 bases clipped from V and 4 bases from J, the junction kept 11 bases outside the gene matches. CDR3 sequence: CASRAPGQGSYEQYF. The CDR3 DNA sequence: TGTGCCAGCCGAGCTCCGGGACAGGGGAGTTACGAGCAGTACTTC.

This chain joins TRBV10-2 and TRBJ1-1; D call uncertain. Germline loops: CDR1 WSHSY, CDR2 SAAADI. The CDR3 spans 13 residues. Deletions cut 0 bases from V and 14 bases from J, with 16 bases between. Here the CDR3 reads CASSESTTLERFF. The DNA of the CDR3 is TGCGCCAGCAGTGAGTCGACAACCCTTGAAAGGTTCTTT.

V is TRBV19 and J is TRBJ1-3; D remains ambiguous. Germline V gene sequence: CDR1 LNHDA, CDR2 SQIVND (reference sequence). The CDR3 sequence is 16 residues long. Trimming removed 5 bases from V and 0 bases from J, with 14 bases in between. The CDR3 coding sequence is TGTGCCAGTAGTGGCGACCGCGATCCCTCTGGAAACACCATATATTTT. This gives the protein CASSGDRDPSGNTIYF.

In its sample, this clone was seen once. The chain has TRBV5-1 and TRBJ2-5; 11 nucleotides line up with TRBD2. The CDR3 spans 16 residues. Germline V gene sequence: CDR1 SGHRS, CDR2 YFSETQ. V gave up 0 bases and J gave up 2 bases; unmatched junction bases: 3. This chain's CDR3 is CASSLGIAGGQETQYF. CDR3 bases: TGCGCCAGCAGCTTGGGTATAGCGGGGGGGCAAGAGACCCAGTACTTC.

This rearrangement joins TRBV10-2 to TRBJ2-3; TRBD2 aligns across 12 bases. Germline V gene lookup returns CDR1 WSHSY and CDR2 SAAADI. The CDR3 runs 16 residues. V was clipped by 3 bases and J by 4 bases; unmatched bases: 5. The CDR3 sequence is CASSDALAGGADTQYF. CDR3 in DNA: TGCGCCAGCAGTGATGCTCTAGCGGGAGGGGCAGATACGCAGTATTTT.

The V and J genes are TRBV25-1 and TRBJ1-4, with D hard to call. The germline V gene encodes CDR1 MGHDK and CDR2 SYGVNS. The CDR3 totals 16 residues. V was clipped by 2 bases and J by 8 bases, with 18 bases between them. The CDR3 here is CASSEALRTKGEKLFF. For the CDR3, the DNA is TGTGCCAGCAGTGAAGCCCTCCGTACTAAAGGGGAAAAACTGTTTTTT.

The chain links TRBV13 to TRBJ2-7; 7 nucleotides agree with TRBD2. This CDR3 is 15 amino acids long. The germline CDR1 and CDR2 sequences are PRHDT and FYEKMQ (reference sequence). After removal of 4 bases from V and 2 bases from J, the junction contained 8 bases not matched to a gene. For the CDR3, the DNA is TGTGCCAGCAGCTCCCTTGGGGGGGAGGCCTACGAGCAGTACGTC. This gives the protein CASSSLGGEAYEQYV.

In DNA, the CDR3 is TGTGCCAGCACCAAGCGGGGTCTGGTAGATACGCAGTATTTT. Amino acids: CASTKRGLVDTQYF. The chain joins TRBV21-1 to TRBJ2-3; TRBD2 was called by the table and not checked on the DNA. TRBV21-1 is an annotated pseudogene. The CDR3 extends over 14 amino acids.

This chain uses TRBV18 with TRBJ2-7; the D gene could be TRBD1 or TRBD2 (5 bases each). Trimming stripped 0 bases from V and 7 bases from J, with 10 bases between. This CDR3 contains 13 residues. Germline CDR1 and CDR2: KGHSH and LQKENI. The CDR3 DNA reads as TGTGCCAGCTCACCACCCGGGACGGTTGAGCAGTACGTC. It encodes CASSPPGTVEQYV.

The genes are TRBV10-1 and TRBJ1-2, with D unresolved. V was pared by 3 bases and J by 10 bases, with 18 bases between. CDR1 and CDR2 from the germline V gene are WNHNN and SYGVQD (reference sequence). The CDR3 is 14 residues long. The CDR3, as DNA: TGCGCCAGCAGTGATTGGGAAGACCCACGCCTCTACACCTTC. Amino acid sequence: CASSDWEDPRLYTF.

V gene TRBV5-1 combines with J gene TRBJ1-4; 10 bases are shared with TRBD1. Germline V gene lookup returns CDR1 SGHRS and CDR2 YFSETQ. The CDR3 is 16 residues long. V was clipped by 0 bases and J by 7 bases; unmatched bases: 6. CDR3 amino acids: CASSLDGDRGVEKLFF. The CDR3 DNA sequence: TGCGCCAGCAGCTTGGATGGGGACAGGGGTGTTGAAAAACTGTTTTTT.

The chain recombines TRBV5-1 with TRBJ2-7, with 7 bases lining up with TRBD1. Looked up from germline, CDR1 is SGHRS and CDR2 is YFSETQ. The CDR3 has 14 residues. V shed 1 base, J shed 1 base, and the junction held 2 bases outside the gene matches. The CDR3 loop is CASSLTGDSYEQYF. The CDR3 DNA sequence: TGCGCCAGCAGCTTGACAGGGGATTCCTACGAGCAGTACTTC.